Shown below are 24 T cell receptor beta chains from a single sample sequenced in a study of immune evolution from preneoplasia to lung adenocarcinoma. TCRdb's copy holds only in-frame clones and misses some; the assay was immunoSEQ multiplex PCR. Of roughly 11,000 clones listed, around 82% are singletons. The sequenced material came from FFPE minimally invasive lung adenocarcinoma tissue. The origin of the receptors is a person in their 70s with lung adenocarcinoma.

The rearrangement uses TRBV18 and TRBJ1-2; TRBD1 agrees at 12 bases. J lost 8 bases, V lost 3 bases, and 7 bases had no gene match. The germline V gene encodes CDR1 KGHSH and CDR2 LQKENI. The CDR3 is 15 amino acids. The CDR3 nucleotides are TGTGCCAGCTCACCTTCGGGGACAGGGGGCGCGGGCTACACCTTC. Translation: CASSPSGTGGAGYTF. The complete variable domain, with remaining parts taken from reference TRBV18 and TRBJ1-2, reads NAGVMQNPRHLVRRRGQEARLRCSPMKGHSHVYWYRQLPEEGLKFMVYLQKENIIDESGMPKERFSAEFPKEGPSILRIQQVVRGDSAAYFCASSPSGTGGAGYTFGSGTRLTVV.

The chain uses TRBV18 and TRBJ1-5, with 9 positions matching TRBD1. The CDR3 has 14 amino acids. V was pared by 3 bases and J by 7 bases, with 4 bases of the junction left unmatched. The germline gives CDR1 KGHSH, CDR2 LQKENI. The CDR3 is CASSPDRGIQPQHF. The CDR3 nucleotides read TGTGCCAGCTCACCGGACAGGGGAATCCAGCCCCAGCATTTT.

This clone has just a few counts. The V call is TRBV7-8, the J call TRBJ1-2, with unresolved D. This CDR3 is 17 amino acids long. V was pared by 1 base and J by 2 bases, with 17 bases between. Looked up from germline, CDR1 is SGHVS and CDR2 is FQNEAQ. CDR3 amino acids: CASSLVIRPTGNYGYTF. The CDR3 DNA follows: TGTGCCAGCAGCTTAGTAATAAGGCCTACGGGGAACTATGGCTACACCTTC. Full variable domain (remainder filled in from reference TRBV7-8 and TRBJ1-2): GAGVSQSPRYKVAKRGQDVALRCDPISGHVSLFWYQQALGQGPEFLTYFQNEAQLDKSGLPSDRFFAERPEGSVSTLKIQRTQQEDSAVYLCASSLVIRPTGNYGYTFGSGTRLTVV.

The V and J genes are TRBV30 and TRBJ2-3; possible D gene TRBD2, 5 bases. The V gene lost 4 bases and the J gene lost 8 bases, with 10 bases spanning the gap. The germline CDR1 and CDR2 sequences are GTSNPN and SVGIG (reference sequence). The CDR3 spans 11 residues. CDR3 bases: TGTGCCTGGACTAGTGGAGGTACGCAGTATTTT. As protein: CAWTSGGTQYF.

V and J are TRBV5-1 and TRBJ2-1; 8 nucleotides match TRBD1. Germline V gene lookup returns CDR1 SGHRS and CDR2 YFSETQ. This CDR3 is built from 12 residues. J gave up 9 bases and V 3 bases, and 2 bases lay outside the gene matches. CDR3 loop: CASSWGQAEQFF. As DNA, the CDR3 is TGCGCCAGCAGCTGGGGACAGGCTGAGCAGTTCTTC.

The V and J genes are TRBV5-1 and TRBJ2-1, with 9 positions matching TRBD1. This CDR3 has 16 residues. Germline values: CDR1 SGHRS, CDR2 YFSETQ. Losses at the gene ends were 0 bases for V and 9 bases for J; bases not matched to a gene: 10. CDR3 DNA: TGCGCCAGCAGCTTGGCGGGACAGGGCCTACAGGGTGAGCAGTTCTTC. This translates into CASSLAGQGLQGEQFF.

The J gene is TRBJ2-7, the V gene TRBV7-8; no clear D. Germline V lookup: CDR1 SGHVS, CDR2 FQNEAQ. Trimming shortened V by 1 base and J by 0 bases, and 4 bases separated the two germline ends. CDR3 length: 13 residues. CDR3 sequence reads: CASSLDSSYEQYF. CDR3 nucleotide sequence: TGTGCCAGCAGCTTAGACAGCTCCTACGAGCAGTACTTC.

CDR3 protein: CASSQVRGGEAFF. The DNA for the CDR3 is TGTGCCAGCAGCCAAGTCAGGGGGGGTGAAGCTTTCTTT. The chain recombines TRBV14 with TRBJ1-1; 7 nucleotides align to TRBD1. Germline CDR1 SGHDN, CDR2 FVKESK. V was clipped by 1 base and J by 7 bases; unmatched bases: 3. CDR3 length: 13 amino acids.

This chain connects TRBV29-1 to TRBJ1-1; D possibly corresponds to TRBD1 (6 bases). The CDR3 length is 13 residues. V was trimmed by 7 bases and J by 0 bases, leaving 12 bases between them. Per the germline V gene, CDR1 is SQVTM and CDR2 is ANQGSEA. In nucleotides, the CDR3 is TGCAGCGCCGCCAGGGACATGAACACTGAAGCTTTCTTT. Translated, it gives CSAARDMNTEAFF.

This sequence joins TRBV9 and TRBJ1-3, with 7 bases fitting TRBD1. CDR1 and CDR2 (germline): SGDLS, YYNGEE. Unmatched junction bases numbered 8, after V lost 4 bases and J lost 4 bases. The CDR3 runs to 15 residues. This CDR3 is CASSTRQGGGNTIYF. CDR3 bases: TGTGCCAGCAGCACCCGACAGGGTGGCGGAAACACCATATATTTT.

This clone was counted between two and nine times. The chain recombines TRBV10-2 with TRBJ1-3; D gene unclear. V lost 4 bases, J lost 0 bases, and 10 bases lay in between. Germline values: CDR1 WSHSY, CDR2 SAAADI. This CDR3 has 15 residues. The CDR3: CASSVSASSGNTIYF. DNA of the CDR3: TGCGCCAGCAGTGTATCGGCCAGCTCTGGAAACACCATATATTTT.

CDR3 loop: CASRGSLEQYF. The CDR3 nucleotides read TGCGCCAGCAGAGGGAGTCTCGAGCAGTACTTC. The chain recombines TRBV5-1 with TRBJ2-7, with a weak D call TRBD2 (5 bases). Per germline, CDR1 SGHRS and CDR2 YFSETQ. With 5 bases removed from V and 6 bases from J, the gap between germline ends came to 9 bases. The CDR3 covers 11 residues.

This chain connects TRBV19 to TRBJ2-1; a possible D gene is TRBD2 (6 bases). CDR3 size: 17 residues. Trimming took off 4 bases at V and 10 bases at J, with 26 bases between the two ends. Germline CDR1 is LNHDA and CDR2 is SQIVND (reference sequence). The CDR3 sequence is CASSTQTSWGSFDEQFF. The CDR3 DNA reads TGTGCCAGTAGTACCCAAACTAGCTGGGGGTCGTTTGACGAGCAGTTCTTC.

This clone was counted a single time. The V call is TRBV15, the J call TRBJ1-5, with D perhaps TRBD1 (6 bases). Germline V gives CDR1 LNHNV, CDR2 YYDKDF (reference sequence). Trimming cost V 0 bases and J 10 bases, with 10 bases left between them. This CDR3 has 13 amino acids. CDR3 protein: CATSRDPGAPQHF. As DNA, the CDR3 is TGTGCCACCAGCAGAGATCCGGGGGCACCCCAGCATTTT.

This chain links TRBV30 with TRBJ1-4; maybe TRBD1 (5 bases). This CDR3 region has 13 residues. Trimming cost V 7 bases and J 6 bases, with 15 bases left between them. Germline-derived CDR1 and CDR2 are GTSNPN and SVGIG (reference sequence). The CDR3 loop is CASSGGLYEKLFF. Here the CDR3 DNA reads TGTGCCTCCTCGGGGGGACTATATGAAAAACTGTTTTTT.

This clone was seen only a few times. The rearrangement links TRBV18 to TRBJ1-1, with D hard to call. Trimming removed 3 bases from V and 0 bases from J, with 8 bases in between. The CDR3 has 14 residues. CDR1 KGHSH and CDR2 LQKENI come from the germline V gene. Here the CDR3 DNA reads TGTGCCAGCTCACCGGGGATGATGAACACTGAAGCTTTCTTT. Amino acid sequence: CASSPGMMNTEAFF.

The CDR3 bases are TGCGCCAGCAGCCAAGATCCAACCACCACCGGGGAGCTGTTTTTT. Protein product: CASSQDPTTTGELFF. The chain employs TRBV4-3 and TRBJ2-2; D ambiguous. V lost 0 bases to trimming and J lost 4 bases, with 9 bases between them. The CDR3 is 15 residues long. The V gene's germline CDR1 is LGHNA and CDR2 YSLEER.

This clone was counted a single time. The chain couples TRBV2 to TRBJ1-2; 11 nucleotides agree with TRBD1. Germline trimming cut 6 bases from V and 1 base from J; bases unmatched to any gene: 7. This CDR3 comprises 16 residues. The germline gives CDR1 SNHLY, CDR2 FYNNEI. In DNA form, the CDR3 reads TGTGCCAGCAGGACGGACAGGGGGCGGCATAACTATGGCTACACCTTC. Residues: CASRTDRGRHNYGYTF.

In its sample, this clone was seen a few times. The chain uses TRBV30 and TRBJ2-5, with no clear D. This CDR3 spans 13 amino acids. The V gene's germline CDR1 is GTSNPN and CDR2 SVGIG (reference sequence). V lost 0 bases to trimming and J lost 5 bases, with 10 bases between them. CDR3 amino acids: CAWSVLVGETQYF. CDR3 sequence (DNA): TGTGCCTGGAGTGTGCTTGTGGGGGAGACCCAGTACTTC.

V usage is TRBV20-1 and J usage is TRBJ2-3; D ambiguous. V lost 7 bases and J 0 bases, leaving 5 bases between the germline ends. The germline V gene encodes CDR1 DFQATT and CDR2 SNEGSKA (reference sequence). The CDR3 totals 11 residues. In DNA form, the CDR3 reads TGCAGTGTTCTTAGCACAGATACGCAGTATTTT. Translation: CSVLSTDTQYF.

The V gene is TRBV30, the J gene TRBJ1-2; 7 bases map to TRBD1. V trimming: 2 bases; J trimming: 2 bases; junction bases outside the gene matches: 2. The CDR3 totals 13 residues. CDR1 is GTSNPN and CDR2 is SVGIG in the germline V gene (reference sequence). In nucleotides, the CDR3 is TGTGCCTGGAGTCAACAGGGGAACTATGGCTACACCTTC. It is translated as CAWSQQGNYGYTF.

A remark on this clone: The junction and the germline gene differ at one end; a read error may be behind it. The chain recombines TRBV11-2 with TRBJ2-1; TRBD2 matches 7 bases. This CDR3 contains 13 residues. CDR1 and CDR2 (germline): SGHAT, FQNNGV. The CDR3 spells CASSSGGSNEQFF. In DNA form, the CDR3 reads TGTGCCAGCAGCTCGGGAGGCTCCAATGAGCAATTCTTC.

V usage is TRBV14 and J usage is TRBJ1-1; D unresolved. Germline V gene sequence: CDR1 SGHDN, CDR2 FVKESK. V lost 2 bases to trimming and J lost 1 base, with 5 bases between them. CDR3 size: 13 residues. CDR3 DNA sequence: TGTGCCAGCAGCCAACGTAAGAACACTGAAGCTTTCTTT. It encodes CASSQRKNTEAFF.

Only one count was recorded for this clone. The V gene is TRBV28, the J gene TRBJ1-5; D is possibly TRBD1 (5 bases). The CDR3 spans 14 residues. The V end was cut by 3 bases, the J end by 4 bases, with 10 bases between. Germline assignment: CDR1 MDHEN and CDR2 SYDVKM. For the CDR3, the DNA is TGTGCCAGCAGTTTGGGGGGGACTAATCAGCCCCAGCATTTT. It translates to CASSLGGTNQPQHF.